Listed below are T cell receptor beta chains from one sample, sequenced in a study of T cell changes during pregnancy in multiple sclerosis. The repertoire was sequenced with immunoSEQ multiplex PCR; TCRdb's copy has only in-frame clones and lacks some. The sample includes some 41,000 clones, approximately 90% of them seen just once. Specimen: CD4+ T cells from peripheral blood mononuclear cells, collected in the first trimester of pregnancy. The receptor set was obtained from a female donor with multiple sclerosis, enrolled in a pregnancy study. Each CDR3 is given with its conserved first and last residue. The D gene is left open where the match is weak. Clone size, where shown, is once, few, many, or a class for clones that have expanded.

CDR3: CASSVFSSNTEAFF; DNA: TGTGCCAGCAGCGTATTCTCCAGTAACACTGAAGCTTTCTTT; J: TRBJ1-1; D: NA; size: NA; length: 14; V: TRBV9
CDR3: CASSFAGGEKLFF; DNA: TGTGCCAGCAGCTTCGCCGGTGGTGAAAAACTGTTTTTT; J: TRBJ1-4; D: NA; size: once; length: 13; V: TRBV5-5
CDR3: CTSSQEAMYRQENTEAFF; DNA: TGCACCAGCAGCCAAGAGGCCATGTACAGACAGGAGAACACTGAAGCTTTCTTT; J: TRBJ1-1; D: NA; size: NA; length: 18; V: TRBV1
CDR3: CAWSAPGGEAFF; DNA: TGTGCCTGGAGTGCCCCCGGGGGAGAAGCTTTCTTT; J: TRBJ1-1; D: NA; size: NA; length: 12; V: TRBV30
CDR3: CASSQDPVIWGTDEKLFF; DNA: TGTGCCAGCAGCCAAGATCCCGTTATCTGGGGCACGGACGAAAAACTGTTTTTT; J: TRBJ1-4; D: NA; size: NA; length: 18; V: TRBV14
CDR3: CASSSSDRAGTETQYF; DNA: TGTGCCAGCAGCTCTTCCGACAGGGCGGGTACAGAGACCCAGTACTTC; J: TRBJ2-5; D: TRBD1; size: NA; length: 16; V: TRBV11-3
CDR3: CASSQQKGADGYTF; DNA: TGCGCCAGCAGTCAACAAAAGGGGGCGGATGGCTACACCTTC; J: TRBJ1-2; D: TRBD1; size: once; length: 14; V: TRBV5-1
CDR3: CASSPDRSAYTF; DNA: TGTGCCAGCAGTCCCGACAGATCGGCCTACACCTTC; J: TRBJ1-2; D: NA; size: NA; length: 12; V: TRBV7-2
CDR3: CASSPQGNQPQHF; DNA: TGCGCCAGCAGCCCTCAGGGGAATCAGCCCCAGCATTTT; J: TRBJ1-5; D: NA; size: NA; length: 13; V: TRBV5-1
CDR3: CASSFWAGSGEQYF; DNA: TGCGCCAGCAGCTTTTGGGCGGGATCGGGAGAGCAGTACTTC; J: TRBJ2-7; D: NA; size: once; length: 14; V: TRBV5-1
CDR3: CASSARDRGPTSNQPQHF; DNA: TGTGCCAGCAGTGCCCGGGACAGGGGACCAACTAGCAATCAGCCCCAGCATTTT; J: TRBJ1-5; D: TRBD1; size: NA; length: 18; V: TRBV25-1
CDR3: CASSQRGLTNSPLHF; DNA: TGTGCCAGCAGCCAGCGGGGACTCACGAATTCACCCCTCCACTTT; J: TRBJ1-6; D: NA; size: few; length: 15; V: TRBV7-3
CDR3: CSVSGQLNTGELFF; DNA: TGCAGCGTCTCGGGACAGCTAAACACCGGGGAGCTGTTTTTT; J: TRBJ2-2; D: TRBD1; size: NA; length: 14; V: TRBV29-1
CDR3: CASSQVRAGEPTKNIQYF; DNA: TGTGCCAGCAGCCAAGTCAGGGCGGGGGAGCCGACCAAAAACATTCAGTACTTC; J: TRBJ2-4; D: TRBD2; size: once; length: 18; V: TRBV4-2
CDR3: CASSLEGGGYTF; DNA: TGTGCCAGCAGCTTAGAGGGCGGCGGCTACACCTTC; J: TRBJ1-2; D: NA; size: few; length: 12; V: TRBV5-5
CDR3: CASSEGLRWQYF; DNA: TGTGCCAGCAGCGAGGGTCTTAGGTGGCAGTACTTC; J: TRBJ2-7; D: NA; size: NA; length: 12; V: TRBV2
CDR3: CASSVDGRWGQGYTGELFF; DNA: TGTGCCAGCAGCGTAGACGGGAGGTGGGGACAGGGGTACACCGGGGAGCTGTTTTTT; J: TRBJ2-2; D: TRBD1; size: NA; length: 19; V: TRBV9